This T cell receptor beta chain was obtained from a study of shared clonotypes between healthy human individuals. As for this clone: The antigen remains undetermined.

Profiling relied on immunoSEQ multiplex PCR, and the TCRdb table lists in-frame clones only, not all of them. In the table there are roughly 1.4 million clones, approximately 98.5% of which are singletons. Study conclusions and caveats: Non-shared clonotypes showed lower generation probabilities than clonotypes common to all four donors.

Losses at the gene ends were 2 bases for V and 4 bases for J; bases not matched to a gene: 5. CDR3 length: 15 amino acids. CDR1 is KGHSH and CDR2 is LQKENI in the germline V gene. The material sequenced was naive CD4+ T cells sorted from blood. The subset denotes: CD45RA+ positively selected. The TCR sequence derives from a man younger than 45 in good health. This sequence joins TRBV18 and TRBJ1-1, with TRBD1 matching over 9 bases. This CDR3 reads CASSPGTGLGTEAFF. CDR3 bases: TGTGCCAGCTCACCAGGGACAGGGTTGGGCACTGAAGCTTTCTTT.